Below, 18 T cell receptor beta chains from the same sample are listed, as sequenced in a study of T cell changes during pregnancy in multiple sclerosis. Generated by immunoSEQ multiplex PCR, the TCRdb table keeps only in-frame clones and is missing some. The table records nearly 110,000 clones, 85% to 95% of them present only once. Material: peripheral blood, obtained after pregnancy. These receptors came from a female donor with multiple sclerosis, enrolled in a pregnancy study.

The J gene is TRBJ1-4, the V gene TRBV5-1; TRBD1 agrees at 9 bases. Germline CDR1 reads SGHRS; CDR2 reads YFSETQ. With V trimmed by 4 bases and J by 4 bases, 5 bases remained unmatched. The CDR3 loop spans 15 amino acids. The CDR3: CASSMPGQGNEKLFF. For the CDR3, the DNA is TGCGCCAGCAGCATGCCGGGACAGGGTAATGAAAAACTGTTTTTT.

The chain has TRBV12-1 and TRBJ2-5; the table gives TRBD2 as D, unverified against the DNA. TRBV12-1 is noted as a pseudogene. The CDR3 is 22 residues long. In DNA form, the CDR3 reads TGTGCCAGCAGCCCTAATAACTTACGACTAGCGGGAGGACGCCGTTCGCGGGGGACCCAGTACTTC. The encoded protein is CASSPNNLRLAGGRRSRGTQYF.

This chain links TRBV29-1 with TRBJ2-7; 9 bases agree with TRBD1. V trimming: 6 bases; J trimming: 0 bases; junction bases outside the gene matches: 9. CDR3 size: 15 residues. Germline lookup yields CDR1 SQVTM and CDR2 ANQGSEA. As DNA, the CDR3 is TGCAGCGTCTTACCGGGACAGGGCTTCTCCTACGAGCAGTACTTC. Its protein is CSVLPGQGFSYEQYF.

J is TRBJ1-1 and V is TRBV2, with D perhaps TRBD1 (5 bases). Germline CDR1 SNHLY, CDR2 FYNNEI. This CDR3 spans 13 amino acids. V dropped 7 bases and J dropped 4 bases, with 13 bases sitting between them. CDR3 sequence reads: CASKQGLGTEAFF. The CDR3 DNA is TGTGCCAGCAAGCAGGGTTTAGGCACTGAAGCTTTCTTT.

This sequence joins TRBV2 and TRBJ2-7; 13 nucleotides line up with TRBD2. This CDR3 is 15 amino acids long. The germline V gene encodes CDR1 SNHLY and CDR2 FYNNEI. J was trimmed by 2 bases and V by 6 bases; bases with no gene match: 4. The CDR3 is CASRGGLAGTYEQYF. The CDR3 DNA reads TGTGCCAGCAGGGGGGGACTAGCGGGGACCTACGAGCAGTACTTC. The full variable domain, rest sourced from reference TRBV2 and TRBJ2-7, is EPEVTQTPSHQVTQMGQEVILRCVPISNHLYFYWYRQILGQKVEFLVSFYNNEISEKSEIFDDQFSVERPDGSNFTLKIRSTKLEDSAMYFCASRGGLAGTYEQYFGPGTRLTVT.

The CDR3 DNA follows: TGCGCCAGCAGTGAGAATGGCGGGAGTTTCGAGCAGTACTTC. Translating gives CASSENGGSFEQYF. The gene calls are TRBV10-2 and TRBJ2-7; 7 positions match TRBD2. Unmatched junction bases numbered 7, after V lost 2 bases and J lost 6 bases. Germline assignment: CDR1 WSHSY and CDR2 SAAADI. The CDR3 runs 14 residues.

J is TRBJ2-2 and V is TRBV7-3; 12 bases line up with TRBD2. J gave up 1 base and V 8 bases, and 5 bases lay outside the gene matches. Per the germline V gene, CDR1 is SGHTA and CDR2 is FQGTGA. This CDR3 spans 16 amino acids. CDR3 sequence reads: CASAPTSGGNTGELFF. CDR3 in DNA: TGTGCCAGCGCACCGACTAGCGGGGGGAACACCGGGGAGCTGTTTTTT.

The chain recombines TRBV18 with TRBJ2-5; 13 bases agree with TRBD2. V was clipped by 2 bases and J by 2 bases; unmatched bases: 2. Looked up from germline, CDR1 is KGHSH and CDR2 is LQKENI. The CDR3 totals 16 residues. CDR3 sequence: CASSPLGLAGQETQYF. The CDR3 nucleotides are TGTGCCAGCTCACCATTGGGACTAGCGGGACAAGAGACCCAGTACTTC.

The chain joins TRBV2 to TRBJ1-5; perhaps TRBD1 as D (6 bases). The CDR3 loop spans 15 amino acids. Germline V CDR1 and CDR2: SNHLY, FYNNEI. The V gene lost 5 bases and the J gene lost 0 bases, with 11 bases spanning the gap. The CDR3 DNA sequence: TGTGCCAGCAGTATACAGGGCAATAGCAATCAGCCCCAGCATTTT. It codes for CASSIQGNSNQPQHF.

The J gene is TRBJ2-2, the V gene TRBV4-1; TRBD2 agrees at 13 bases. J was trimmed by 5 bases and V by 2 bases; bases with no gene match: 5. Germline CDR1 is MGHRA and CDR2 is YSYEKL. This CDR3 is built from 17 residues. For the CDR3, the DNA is TGCGCCAGCAGCCAATACTCGGGACTAGCGGGGACCGGGGAGCTGTTTTTT. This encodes CASSQYSGLAGTGELFF.

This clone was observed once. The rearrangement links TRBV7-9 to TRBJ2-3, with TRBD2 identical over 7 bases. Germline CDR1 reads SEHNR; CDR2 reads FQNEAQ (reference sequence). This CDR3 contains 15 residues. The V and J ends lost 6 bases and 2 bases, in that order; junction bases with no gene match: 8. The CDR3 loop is CASSPLRENTDTQYF. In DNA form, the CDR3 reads TGTGCCAGCAGTCCCTTGCGGGAGAACACAGATACGCAGTATTTT.

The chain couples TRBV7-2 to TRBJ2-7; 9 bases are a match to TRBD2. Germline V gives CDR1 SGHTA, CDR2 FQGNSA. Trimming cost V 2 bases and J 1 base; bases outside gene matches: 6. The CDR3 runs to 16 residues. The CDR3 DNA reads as TGTGCCAGCAGCTTATATACAGCGGGGGGTTCCTACGAGCAGTACTTC. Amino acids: CASSLYTAGGSYEQYF.

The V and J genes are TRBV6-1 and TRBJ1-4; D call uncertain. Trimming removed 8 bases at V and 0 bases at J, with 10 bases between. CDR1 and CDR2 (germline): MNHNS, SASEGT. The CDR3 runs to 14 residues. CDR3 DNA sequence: TGTGCCAGCGTCCGCGGAGCAACTAATGAAAAACTGTTTTTT. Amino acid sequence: CASVRGATNEKLFF.

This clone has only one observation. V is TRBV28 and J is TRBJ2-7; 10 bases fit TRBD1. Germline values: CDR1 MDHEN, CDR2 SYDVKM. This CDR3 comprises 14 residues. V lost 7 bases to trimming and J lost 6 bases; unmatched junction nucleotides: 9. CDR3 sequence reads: CASNAGTGVREQYF. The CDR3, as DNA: TGTGCCAGCAATGCCGGGACAGGGGTTCGCGAGCAGTACTTC.

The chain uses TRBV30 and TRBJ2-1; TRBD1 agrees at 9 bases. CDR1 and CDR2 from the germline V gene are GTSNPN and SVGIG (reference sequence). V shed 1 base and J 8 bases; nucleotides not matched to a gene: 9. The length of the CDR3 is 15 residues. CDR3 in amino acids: CAWSGDRGVGDEQFF. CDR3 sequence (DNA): TGTGCCTGGAGTGGAGACAGGGGGGTCGGTGATGAGCAGTTCTTC.

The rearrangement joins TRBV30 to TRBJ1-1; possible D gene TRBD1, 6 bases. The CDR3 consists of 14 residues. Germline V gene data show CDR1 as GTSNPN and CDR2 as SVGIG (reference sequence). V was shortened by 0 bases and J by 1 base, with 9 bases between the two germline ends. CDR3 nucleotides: TGTGCCTGGAGTGTCTCCAGGGGGAACACTGAAGCTTTCTTT. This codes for CAWSVSRGNTEAFF.

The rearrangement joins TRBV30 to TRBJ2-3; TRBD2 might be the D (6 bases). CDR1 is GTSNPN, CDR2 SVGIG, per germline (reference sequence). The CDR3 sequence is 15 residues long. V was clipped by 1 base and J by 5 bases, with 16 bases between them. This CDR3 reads CAWSDRGLRRDTQYF. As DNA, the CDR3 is TGTGCCTGGAGTGACCGGGGGTTGCGAAGAGATACGCAGTATTTT.

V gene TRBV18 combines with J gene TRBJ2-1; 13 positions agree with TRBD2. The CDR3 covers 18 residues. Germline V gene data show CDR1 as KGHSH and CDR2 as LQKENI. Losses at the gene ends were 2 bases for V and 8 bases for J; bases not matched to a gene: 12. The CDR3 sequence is CASSPGTSGTPPTYEQFF. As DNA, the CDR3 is TGTGCCAGCTCACCAGGGACTAGCGGGACCCCACCCACGTATGAGCAGTTCTTC.